A single sample is the source of the 15 T cell receptor beta chains below, sequenced in a study of Ad26.COV2.S vaccination and SARS-CoV-2 variants. Treatment reported: about 20 received Ad26.COV2.S at low or high dose, single or two shots; 5 received placebo; per-sample allocation not given. Collection of samples fell on day 63 after the first vaccine or placebo injection. Repertoires were generated with immunoSEQ multiplex PCR, while TCRdb's copy carries only in-frame clones and drops some. This sample yields 350,000 to 500,000 clones, of which about nine tenths are seen a single time; 10% to 15% belongs to the top ten. The sequencing used peripheral blood, collected in a trial of Ad26.COV2.S vaccine versus placebo. These receptors all come from a person aged 18-60 years who received the Ad26.COV2.S COVID-19 vaccine or a placebo.

As regards this clone: The sample holds other DNA sequences that translate to the same CDR3. The V gene is TRBV7-8, the J gene TRBJ1-5, with unresolved D. Trimming cost V 2 bases and J 3 bases, with 8 bases left between them. The germline V gene has CDR1 SGHVS and CDR2 FQNEAQ. The CDR3 length is 14 residues. The CDR3 coding sequence is TGTGCCAGCAGCTTAAACAGACTCAATCAGCCCCAGCATTTT. Amino acids: CASSLNRLNQPQHF.

V and J are TRBV6-2 or TRBV6-3 and TRBJ1-2, with D hard to call. The CDR3 is 15 residues long. Between the trimmed V and J ends, which lost 7 bases and 0 bases, there was a span of 15 bases. The germline CDR1 and CDR2 sequences are MNHEY and SVGEGT. The CDR3: CASTPDGRPNYGYTF. The CDR3 DNA is TGTGCCAGCACCCCGGACGGTCGACCTAACTATGGCTACACCTTC.

This clone was observed a handful of times. This sample includes further DNA sequences coding for the same CDR3. The chain joins TRBV5-1 to TRBJ2-7; TRBD2 matches 9 bases. The CDR3 covers 14 residues. Losses at the gene ends were 4 bases for V and 0 bases for J; bases not matched to a gene: 2. Germline values: CDR1 SGHRS, CDR2 YFSETQ. CDR3: CASSLTSGSYEQYF. CDR3 nucleotide sequence: TGCGCCAGCAGCCTGACTAGCGGCTCCTACGAGCAGTACTTC.

The genes are TRBV5-5 and TRBJ2-7; perhaps TRBD1 as D (5 bases). This CDR3 spans 17 amino acids. Trimming took 0 bases from V and 0 from J, leaving 16 bases between them. Germline CDR1 is SGHKS and CDR2 is YYEKEE (reference sequence). The CDR3 nucleotides read TGTGCCAGCAGCTTGGTAGGGCAGGGCCTCCTCTCCTACGAGCAGTACTTC. This encodes CASSLVGQGLLSYEQYF.

The chain joins TRBV7-9 to TRBJ2-7; TRBD2 agrees at 8 bases. The CDR3 has 14 residues. CDR1 is SEHNR, CDR2 FQNEAQ, per germline (reference sequence). V lost 5 bases, J lost 2 bases, and 5 bases stayed unmatched. The CDR3 here is CASSEAGAAYEQYF. In DNA, the CDR3 is TGTGCCAGCAGCGAAGCGGGAGCCGCCTACGAGCAGTACTTC.

The gene calls are TRBV6-2 or TRBV6-3 and TRBJ2-7; the D gene is possibly TRBD1 (5 bases). V lost 4 bases and J 3 bases, leaving 10 bases between the germline ends. Germline V lookup: CDR1 MNHEY, CDR2 SVGEGT. The CDR3 contains 13 residues. The CDR3 bases are TGTGCCAGCAGTTTACAGGTGGACTACGAGCAGTACTTC. Its protein product is CASSLQVDYEQYF.

Concerning this clone itself: Other nucleotide sequences from this sample produce the same CDR3. The rearrangement joins TRBV27 to TRBJ2-3; D gene uncertain. The V end lost 4 bases, the J end lost 2 bases, and 7 bases lay between the germline ends. The CDR3 has 13 residues. CDR1 is MNHEY, CDR2 SMNVEV, per germline (reference sequence). The CDR3 spells CASSSQFTDTQYF. CDR3 in DNA: TGTGCCAGCAGTTCACAGTTCACAGATACGCAGTATTTT.

The chain employs TRBV5-4 and TRBJ2-7; 10 bases are shared with TRBD1. Germline V gene lookup returns CDR1 SGHNT and CDR2 YYREEE (reference sequence). The J segment lost 5 bases and the V segment lost 4 bases, leaving 9 bases of the junction unmatched. This CDR3 comprises 15 residues. The DNA of the CDR3 is TGTGCCAGCAGCCGCCCCGGGACAGGGGAACACGAGCAGTACTTC. This codes for CASSRPGTGEHEQYF.

This chain joins TRBV18 and TRBJ2-2; D unclear. The CDR3 runs 15 residues. Trimming cost V 4 bases and J 3 bases, with 12 bases left between them. The germline V gene has CDR1 KGHSH and CDR2 LQKENI. Here the CDR3 reads CASSRAGIDTGELFF. CDR3 nucleotides: TGTGCCAGCTCACGGGCTGGGATCGACACCGGGGAGCTGTTTTTT.

The chain combines TRBV6-1 with TRBJ2-5, with 11 nucleotides matching TRBD2. Germline CDR1 is MNHNS and CDR2 is SASEGT. Losses at the gene ends were 3 bases for V and 2 bases for J; bases not matched to a gene: 11. This CDR3 contains 18 residues. The CDR3: CASSDPPGLAGLQETQYF. The DNA for the CDR3 is TGTGCCAGCAGTGACCCACCAGGACTAGCGGGTCTTCAAGAGACCCAGTACTTC.

The chain is built from TRBV15 and TRBJ2-1; 11 bases are shared with TRBD2. This CDR3 region has 15 residues. J lost 8 bases, V lost 5 bases, and 8 bases had no gene match. In germline, CDR1 is LNHNV, CDR2 YYDKDF (reference sequence). Written as DNA, the CDR3 is TGTGCCACCAGCCTGTCTAGCGGGAGGATCGATGAGCAGTTCTTC. Amino acids: CATSLSSGRIDEQFF.

The chain combines TRBV21-1 with TRBJ1-4; the table's D gene call, TRBD1, was not cross checked with the DNA. TRBV21-1 is designated a pseudogene. The CDR3 spans 16 residues. CDR3 protein: CASRKPYRGVGEKLFF. In DNA, the CDR3 is TGTGCCAGCCGAAAGCCCTACAGGGGCGTGGGTGAAAAACTGTTTTTT.

V gene TRBV19 combines with J gene TRBJ2-3; D not certain. V was clipped by 1 base and J by 2 bases, with 10 bases between them. Per germline, CDR1 LNHDA and CDR2 SQIVND (reference sequence). The CDR3 runs to 15 residues. CDR3 protein: CASSIVGAITDTQYF. The CDR3 nucleotides are TGTGCCAGTAGTATAGTAGGTGCGATCACAGATACGCAGTATTTT. The variable domain in full, completed from reference TRBV19 and TRBJ2-3, reads DGGITQSPKYLFRKEGQNVTLSCEQNLNHDAMYWYRQDPGQGLRLIYYSQIVNDFQKGDIAEGYSVSREKKESFPLTVTSAQKNPTAFYLCASSIVGAITDTQYFGPGTRLTVL.

The J gene is TRBJ2-3, the V gene TRBV6-2 or TRBV6-3, with D possibly TRBD2 on 6 matching bases. V dropped 3 bases and J dropped 2 bases, with 18 bases sitting between them. Germline lookup yields CDR1 MNHEY and CDR2 SVGEGT. The CDR3 spans 17 residues. As DNA, the CDR3 is TGTGCCAGCAGTTATTTCCCCCCCCGGGAGTCCACAGATACGCAGTATTTT. Its protein is CASSYFPPRESTDTQYF.

The V call is TRBV20-1, the J call TRBJ2-3, with D uncertain. The CDR3 loop spans 14 amino acids. Trimming left V 3 bases short and J 2 bases short, with 12 bases between. Germline V gene data show CDR1 as DFQATT and CDR2 as SNEGSKA (reference sequence). The CDR3 loop is CSASITGSTDTQYF. The CDR3 coding sequence is TGCAGTGCTAGTATAACTGGATCCACAGATACGCAGTATTTT.